Reported below is one T cell receptor beta chain. What it recognizes is unknown. Looked up from germline, CDR1 is SGHDT and CDR2 is YYEEEE. The CDR3 contains 13 residues. The ends were cut back, 5 bases at V and 0 bases at J, with 9 bases in the middle. This sample was taken from a study of OX40 agonist ivuxolimab in advanced cancers. Study context: Intravenous ivuxolimab was administered to patients every 2 weeks at 0.01 to 10 mg/kg. Every patient in dose escalation had hepatocellular carcinoma, melanoma, renal cell or head and neck cancer. The study, taken as a whole, reports: Clonal expansion from baseline to week 6 occurred in both CD4+ and CD8+ T cells.

Assay: immunoSEQ multiplex PCR; the TCRdb copy retains only in-frame clones and omits some. The table lists approximately 74,000 clones, about 85% of them singletons, with about 0.49% in the top ten. Sequencing was performed on CD4+ or CD8+ T cells sorted from blood, taken in a trial of the OX40 agonist ivuxolimab. The chain is built from TRBV5-6 and TRBJ2-7; D remains ambiguous. The sequence derives from an adult with an advanced solid tumor such as melanoma, head and neck, liver or kidney cancer. The CDR3 nucleotides are TGTGCCAGCAGGCCCGCGAACTCCTACGAGCAGTACTTC. Its translation is CASRPANSYEQYF.